This T cell receptor (beta chain) is from a study of blood T cell repertoires in COVID-19. Study overall: Some COVID-19 samples were acute and others convalescent; all came from the United States, Italy and Spain. T cells, B-cell-depleted T cells, or PBMCs provided the cDNA or gDNA that served as material.

Germline V gene lookup returns CDR1 SGHDN and CDR2 FVKESK. V was trimmed by 6 bases and J by 8 bases, leaving 11 bases between them. This CDR3 contains 13 residues. Per the original methods: Estimation of nucleated cell counts was performed using reference gene primer amplification. Here immunoSEQ multiplex PCR was the method, and the copy in TCRdb shows in-frame clones only, minus some. That table supplies the V and J calls and clone size; D and trimming were determined from the DNA. Of nearly 200,000 clones in the sample, 70% to 90% were seen once. The sequenced material came from peripheral blood. The TCR comes from a woman aged 40 to 50 who had recovered from COVID-19. The V gene is TRBV14, the J gene TRBJ1-6; D ambiguous. In DNA, the CDR3 is TGTGCCAGCAGGGGAGAGGGATATTCACCCCTCCACTTT. It is translated as CASRGEGYSPLHF.